The next 20 T cell receptor beta chains were all read from a single sample in a study of post-analysis software for immune sequencing data (dated by TCRdb to the mid-2010s). What the research found in general, with its limitations: Patients showed significantly higher frequencies than controls for about 5 TRBV segments, among them TRBV5-6, TRBV5-1 and TRBV20-1.

Library preparation employed PCR. TCRdb lists the instrument as Illumina HiSeq 2500. To reduce PCR and sequencing biases, unique molecular identifiers were built into the TCR beta cDNA libraries. The public reads were reanalyzed by TCRdb: fastp trimming at Q25, MiXCR alignment, in-frame beta chains only. Here each entry gathers all rows of one CDR3 protein and keeps the most common genes and DNA. Within this sample are roughly 400,000 distinct CDR3 sequences, with 30% to 40% of them counted one time only. The ten largest make up roughly 8.2% of the sample. No antigen is known for these receptors. What was sequenced was blood. The receptors stem from a girl under 10 years old with multiple sclerosis.

The J gene is TRBJ1-2, the V gene TRBV7-9; 7 nucleotides align to TRBD1. V dropped 5 bases and J dropped 6; count of bases not matched to a gene: 15. Germline V gene sequence: CDR1 SEHNR, CDR2 FQNEAQ (reference sequence). The CDR3 has 16 amino acids. The CDR3 loop is CASSLGSSGGSDGYTF. The CDR3 nucleotides read TGTGCCAGCAGCCTGGGGTCGTCAGGGGGGTCGGATGGCTACACCTTC.

The chain recombines TRBV11-2 with TRBJ1-2; TRBD1 might be the D (5 bases). The CDR3 spans 14 residues. Germline lookup yields CDR1 SGHAT and CDR2 FQNNGV. The V end lost 5 bases, the J end lost 4 bases, and 14 bases lay between the germline ends. CDR3 sequence (DNA): TGTGCCAGCAGCAATGGGGGATACCTCTATGGCTACACCTTC. It codes for CASSNGGYLYGYTF.

This chain uses TRBV30 with TRBJ1-2; D not certain. The CDR3 runs to 11 residues. V was clipped by 5 bases and J by 2 bases, with 6 bases between them. Germline CDR1 is GTSNPN and CDR2 is SVGIG (reference sequence). The CDR3 nucleotides read TGTGCCTGGTGGGAAAACTATGGCTACACCTTC. Protein product: CAWWENYGYTF.

V is TRBV10-3 and J is TRBJ2-7, with D maybe TRBD1 (5 bases). Germline lookup yields CDR1 ENHRY and CDR2 SYGVKD. The CDR3 is 13 amino acids. With 6 bases removed from V and 1 base from J, the gap between germline ends came to 10 bases. The CDR3 loop is CAIREDISYEQYF. In DNA, the CDR3 is TGTGCCATCAGAGAGGACATATCCTACGAGCAGTACTTC.

The chain has TRBV6-5 and TRBJ1-2, with 9 bases that match TRBD1. V shed 6 bases and J 4 bases; nucleotides not matched to a gene: 12. CDR1 is MNHEY and CDR2 is SVGAGI in the germline V gene. This CDR3 has 16 residues. The CDR3 DNA reads TGTGCCAGCAGCCGAGACTCGGACAGGGGTAGCTATGGCTACACCTTC. This encodes CASSRDSDRGSYGYTF.

In its sample, this clonotype was seen a few times. The V gene is TRBV20-1, the J gene TRBJ2-7, with D possibly called TRBD1 or TRBD2 (5 bases each). Germline CDR1 and CDR2: DFQATT and SNEGSKA (reference sequence). The CDR3 covers 14 residues. The V gene lost 6 bases and the J gene lost 3 bases, with 18 bases spanning the gap. CDR3 nucleotide sequence: TGCAGTGCCAGGGATTGGGCTGCGGGCTACGAGCAGTACTTC. Amino acid sequence: CSARDWAAGYEQYF.

This clonotype showed up just a few times. V is TRBV6-5 and J is TRBJ1-2; D remains unclear. V lost 7 bases and J lost 7, with 16 bases in between. The CDR3 has 13 amino acids. The germline CDR1 and CDR2 sequences are MNHEY and SVGAGI. The CDR3 loop is CASTSDIRGGYTF. CDR3 sequence (DNA): TGTGCCAGCACTTCAGATATCCGAGGTGGCTACACCTTC.

The J gene is TRBJ1-1, the V gene TRBV5-5; 9 positions agree with TRBD1. The trim removed 4 bases at V and 1 base at J, leaving 14 bases unmatched. CDR3 size: 18 residues. Germline-derived CDR1 and CDR2 are SGHKS and YYEKEE (reference sequence). The CDR3 sequence: CASSPGGTGTPENTEAFF. The CDR3 coding sequence is TGTGCCAGCAGCCCGGGCGGGACAGGGACCCCTGAGAACACTGAAGCTTTCTTT.

The rearrangement uses TRBV9 and TRBJ2-1, with TRBD2 matching 9 bases. The CDR3 spans 20 residues. V lost 4 bases to trimming and J lost 0 bases; unmatched junction nucleotides: 17. In germline, CDR1 is SGDLS, CDR2 YYNGEE. This chain's CDR3 is CASSTQGGGGVTSSYNEQFF. CDR3 in DNA: TGTGCCAGCAGCACCCAAGGAGGCGGGGGGGTAACGAGCTCCTACAATGAGCAGTTCTTC.

This chain uses TRBV6-5 with TRBJ2-3; TRBD2 is a possible D gene (6 bases). This CDR3 spans 17 amino acids. Deletions cut 5 bases from V and 0 bases from J, with 18 bases between. The germline V gene encodes CDR1 MNHEY and CDR2 SVGAGI. The CDR3 loop reads CASSNRDWQISTDTQYF. The CDR3 DNA follows: TGTGCCAGCAGTAACCGGGACTGGCAGATTAGCACAGATACGCAGTATTTT.

The chain couples TRBV20-1 to TRBJ2-3; maybe TRBD2 (6 bases). The CDR3 totals 16 residues. Germline CDR1 is DFQATT and CDR2 is SNEGSKA (reference sequence). Between the trimmed V and J ends, which lost 3 bases and 0 bases, there was a span of 16 bases. The CDR3 loop reads CSARQIAVTSTDTQYF. Written as DNA, the CDR3 is TGCAGTGCTAGGCAAATAGCGGTTACTAGCACAGATACGCAGTATTTT.

This clonotype has only a few counts. The V and J genes are TRBV5-1 and TRBJ2-1; D unclear. This CDR3 has 15 residues. From germline, CDR1 is SGHRS and CDR2 YFSETQ. V lost 0 bases and J 10 bases, leaving 17 bases between the germline ends. The CDR3 spells CASSLAKGHPYEQFF. As DNA, the CDR3 is TGCGCCAGCAGCTTGGCCAAGGGCCATCCCTACGAGCAGTTCTTC. Full variable domain (remainder filled in from reference TRBV5-1 and TRBJ2-1): KAGVTQTPRYLIKTRGQQVTLSCSPISGHRSVSWYQQTPGQGLQFLFEYFSETQRNKGNFPGRFSGRQFSNSRSEMNVSTLELGDSALYLCASSLAKGHPYEQFFGPGTRLTVL.

This clonotype was found once. V gene TRBV20-1 combines with J gene TRBJ2-5; D is unresolved. This CDR3 is 10 amino acids long. Germline CDR1 is DFQATT and CDR2 is SNEGSKA (reference sequence). V was shortened by 3 bases and J by 11 bases, with 10 bases between the two germline ends. The CDR3 nucleotides read TGCAGTGCTAGTGGGAATGAGCAGTACTTC. This translates into CSASGNEQYF.

V gene TRBV13 combines with J gene TRBJ2-5, with no clear D. The end of the DNA fits TRBJ2-7 better, so the J call may be wrong. The CDR3 runs to 14 residues. Germline-derived CDR1 and CDR2 are PRHDT and FYEKMQ (reference sequence). For the CDR3, the DNA is TGTGCCAGCAGCTTAGGCCTAACCCCGAGCGAGCAGTACTTC. Translating it yields CASSLGLTPSEQYF.

The V gene is TRBV15, the J gene TRBJ2-3; no clear D. V was trimmed by 11 bases and J by 3 bases, leaving 18 bases between them. Germline assignment: CDR1 LNHNV and CDR2 YYDKDF (reference sequence). This CDR3 comprises 14 residues. The CDR3 nucleotides are TGTGCCGTAGTCCTGGACGGTGGGACAGATACGCAGTATTTT. Translated: CAVVLDGGTDTQYF.

As DNA, the CDR3 is TGCAGTGCCCCAATCCCGGGACAGGGGGCATACGAGCAGTACTTC. Amino acid sequence: CSAPIPGQGAYEQYF. This chain uses TRBV20-1 with TRBJ2-5; 12 bases agree with TRBD1. The DNA matches TRBJ2-7 better at its end, which makes the J call doubtful. The germline gives CDR1 DFQATT, CDR2 SNEGSKA (reference sequence). CDR3 size: 15 residues.

The V call is TRBV2, the J call TRBJ2-1; D remains unclear. Germline V lookup: CDR1 SNHLY, CDR2 FYNNEI. The V gene lost 5 bases and the J gene lost 3 bases, with 8 bases spanning the gap. This CDR3 spans 13 amino acids. The CDR3 reads CASSSEDYNEQFF. The DNA of the CDR3 is TGTGCCAGCAGTAGCGAAGACTACAATGAGCAGTTCTTC.

The gene calls are TRBV18 and TRBJ1-2; 8 bases map to TRBD1. The V gene's germline CDR1 is KGHSH and CDR2 LQKENI. CDR3 length: 14 amino acids. Trimming took 4 bases from V and 6 from J; bases not matched to a gene: 7. This CDR3 is CASSLPGGSDGYTF. The CDR3 region has the DNA TGTGCCAGCTCACTGCCAGGGGGCTCGGATGGCTACACCTTC.

The rearrangement links TRBV30 to TRBJ2-1; 9 bases fit TRBD2. The length of the CDR3 is 13 residues. V gave up 1 base and J gave up 9 bases; unmatched junction bases: 4. CDR1 is GTSNPN, CDR2 SVGIG, per germline (reference sequence). The CDR3 region has the DNA TGTGCCTGGAGTGGCGGGGGGGTTTCTGAGCAGTTCTTC. Translation gives CAWSGGGVSEQFF.

The genes are TRBV7-2 and TRBJ1-4; no reliable D call. CDR1 is SGHTA and CDR2 is FQGNSA in the germline V gene. V was clipped by 5 bases and J by 13 bases, with 14 bases between them. The CDR3 length is 12 residues. CDR3 region: CASSLKNTRLFF. CDR3 sequence (DNA): TGTGCCAGCAGCCTAAAGAATACCAGACTGTTTTTT.